The rows below give T cell receptor beta chains drawn from one sample of a study of T cell repertoires in cytomegalovirus infection. TCRdb used MiXCR to reprocess the reads, holding one entry per CDR3 protein. The sample records about 830,000 distinct CDR3 sequences, 32% being singletons. The antigens these receptors bind are not known. The source material was cultured CD8+ T cells from PBMCs, sampled from culture after CMV antigen stimulation. The source of these receptors is a human donor in good health (CMV status not recorded). Some clones in this sample may be carry-over from other donors' samples. Each CDR3 is given with its conserved first and last residue. D genes are given only for firm matches. Some rows have no size entry. The others give once, few or many, or a class for an expanded clone.

>many|TRBJ2-2|TRBV7-8|NA
TGTGCCACCCCATTTGGGGCCGGGGAGCTGTTTTTT
CATPFGAGELFF
>few|TRBJ1-1|TRBV27|NA
TGTGCCAGCAGTTCCCGACAGGCCGTACACACTGAAGCTTTCTTT
CASSSRQAVHTEAFF
>NA|TRBJ1-2|TRBV28|NA
TGTGCCAGCAGTTTACAGGAGGGTACTCACTATGGCTACACCTTC
CASSLQEGTHYGYTF
>NA|TRBJ2-1|TRBV7-3|NA
TGTGCCAGCAACTGGGGAGGCAATGAGCAGTTCTTC
CASNWGGNEQFF
>NA|TRBJ1-2|TRBV29-1|TRBD1
TGCAGCGTCCCAGGGGGTTCGCCCTATGGCTACACCTTC
CSVPGGSPYGYTF
>many|TRBJ2-4|TRBV20-1|NA
TGCAGTGCTGTCCGGACAGCCCATAGAAACATTCAGTACTTC
CSAVRTAHRNIQYF
>NA|TRBJ1-1|TRBV20-1|NA
NA
CSARDWGSGTGQF
>many|TRBJ2-2|TRBV6-5|NA
TGTGCCAGCAGTTACTCTGGCACCGGGGAGCTGTTTTTT
CASSYSGTGELFF
>once|TRBJ1-2|TRBV9|NA
TGTGCCAGCAGCGGAGGGACACGCCAGGACACCTTC
CASSGGTRQDTF
>few|TRBJ2-2|TRBV5-1|NA
TGCGCCAGCAGCTTAACAGAAGGCGGGGAGCTGTTTTTT
CASSLTEGGELFF
>few|TRBJ1-2|TRBV3-1|NA
TGTGCCAGCAGCCGCGAGGGGCTCGGCTACACCTTC
CASSREGLGYTF
>NA|TRBJ2-1|TRBV18|TRBD1
TGTGTCAGCTCACCAGGGGTCCGGACAGGGTGGAGCAATGAGCAGTTCTTC
CVSSPGVRTGWSNEQFF
>few|TRBJ1-1|TRBV6-1|NA
TGTGCCAGCAGTGAACCCCTGCATGGGAACACTGAAGCTTTCTTT
CASSEPLHGNTEAFF
>many|TRBJ1-5|TRBV7-2|NA
TGTGCCAGCAGCTTCGAAAATTATGACAGCTTAACTAGTCAGCCCCAGCATTTT
CASSFENYDSLTSQPQHF
>many|TRBJ2-1|TRBV6-1|TRBD2
TGTGCCAGCAGTCCCCACCCTTCGGGGGGGCCGGGGAATGAGCAGTTCTTC
CASSPHPSGGPGNEQFF
>NA|TRBJ2-3|TRBV19|NA
TGTGCCAGTAGTATGGTCGCGGCTAGCACAGATACGCAGTATTTT
CASSMVAASTDTQYF
>few|TRBJ2-5|TRBV12-3/TRBV12-4|TRBD1
TGTGCCAGCAGTTTCTGGGTGGGACAGGGGGCCGGAGAGACCCAGTACTTC
CASSFWVGQGAGETQYF
>NA|TRBJ1-6|TRBV28|TRBD1
TGTGCCAGCATAGGGGACAGGGGGCTATCTGGTTCACCCCTCCACTTT
CASIGDRGLSGSPLHF
>many|TRBJ2-3|TRBV6-1|TRBD2
TGTGCCAGCAGTGAAAAGACTAGCGGGGGCAATAGACAAGATACGCAGTATTTT
CASSEKTSGGNRQDTQYF
>NA|TRBJ2-3|TRBV20-1|TRBD2
TGCAGTGCTAGAGGACTAGCGGGCCTTCAAGGAGATACGCAGTATTTT
CSARGLAGLQGDTQYF
>NA|TRBJ1-1|TRBV5-6|NA
TGTGCCAGCAGCTTGGGACTCAAGGGCACTGAAGCTTTCTTT
CASSLGLKGTEAFF
>NA|TRBJ1-4|TRBV7-9|NA
TGTGCCAGCACCTCGGTGTCTAATGAAAAACTGTTTTTT
CASTSVSNEKLFF
>few|TRBJ2-3|TRBV4-2|NA
TGTGCCAGCAGCCAAGATACTGGGTTCTCTAGCACAGATACGCAGTATTTT
CASSQDTGFSSTDTQYF
>many|TRBJ1-1|TRBV12-3/TRBV12-4|NA
TGTGCCAGCAGTAGGGGGTCCATGAACACTGAAGCTTTCTTT
CASSRGSMNTEAFF
>NA|TRBJ2-5|TRBV5-5|TRBD2
TGTGCCAGCAGCTTGGAGTTGAATGGGTGGACTAGCGGGGTTCAAGAGACCCAGTACTTC
CASSLELNGWTSGVQETQYF
>few|TRBJ2-7|TRBV5-1|NA
TGCGCCAGCAGCTTCGCCAGCGGAGCCTACGAGCAGTACTTC
CASSFASGAYEQYF
>few|TRBJ2-3|TRBV2|NA
TGTGCCAGCAGCCGCGACTGGCGAAGCACAGATACGCAGTATTTT
CASSRDWRSTDTQYF
>NA|TRBJ2-7|TRBV12-3/TRBV12-4|NA
TGTGCCAACAGGCCGGGCCAGGGATACTACGAGCAGTACTTC
CANRPGQGYYEQYF
>NA|TRBJ1-4|TRBV6-6|TRBD1
TGTGCCAGCAGCTCGAGTGGGACAGGGATTAATAATGAAAAACTGTTTTTT
CASSSSGTGINNEKLFF
>NA|TRBJ1-2|TRBV29-1|NA
TGCAGCGTTGCGGGCTCTGGGGGCTACACCTTC
CSVAGSGGYTF
>NA|TRBJ1-4|TRBV7-4|NA
TGTGCCAGCAACCCACCAGGGTTTAATGAAAAACTGTTTTTT
CASNPPGFNEKLFF
>few|TRBJ2-6|TRBV7-9|NA
TGTGCCAGCCCCACCCTGCAGGGCTCCCTTGGGGCCAACGTCCTGACTTTC
CASPTLQGSLGANVLTF